These T cell receptor beta chains were read from a single sample in a study of blood T cell repertoires in COVID-19. Here immunoSEQ multiplex PCR was the method, and the copy in TCRdb shows in-frame clones only, minus some. The data show 160,000 or so clones, with about 80% seen just once and roughly 3.4% held by the top ten. Sequencing was done on a sample of PBMCs or T cells enriched from blood (not recorded which). All receptors derive from a woman in her sixties or seventies who had recovered from COVID-19. Both conserved end residues are part of each CDR3. A D gene is named only where the DNA matches it firmly. Clone sizes are given selectively: once, few, many, or a class where the clone is expanded.

d_gene | j_gene | len | abundance | v_gene | CDR3nt | CDR3aa
- | TRBJ2-4 | 18 | - | TRBV2 | TGTGCCAGCAGTGAACTGCGGAGTGGAACAGACCCTCGGGGCATTCAGTACTTC | CASSELRSGTDPRGIQYF
TRBD1 | TRBJ2-5 | 14 | - | TRBV14 | TGTGCCAGCAGCCCGGGACAGACCATGGAGACCCAGTACTTC | CASSPGQTMETQYF
TRBD1 | TRBJ1-5 | 19 | few | TRBV5-1 | TGCGCCAGCAGCTTCGGACCGGGACAGGGCTCATTCGGGAATCAGCCCCAGCATTTT | CASSFGPGQGSFGNQPQHF
TRBD1 | TRBJ2-4 | 17 | - | TRBV18 | TGTGCCAGCTCACGAGAGGGGACAGGGGGAACCAAAAACATTCAGTACTTC | CASSREGTGGTKNIQYF
- | TRBJ1-4 | 16 | - | TRBV19 | TGTGCCAGTATCCCGGGGAGGGGCTCAACTAATGAAAAACTGTTTTTT | CASIPGRGSTNEKLFF
TRBD2 | TRBJ2-5 | 16 | once | TRBV11-2 | TGTGCCAGCAGCCCGCGACTAGCGGGGGGGCCTGAGACCCAGTACTTC | CASSPRLAGGPETQYF
- | TRBJ2-5 | 12 | - | TRBV12-5 | TGTGCTAGTACCCAGGACCAAGAGACCCAGTACTTC | CASTQDQETQYF
- | TRBJ2-6 | 15 | - | TRBV19 | TGTGCCAGTAGGTTGGACTACTCTGGGGCCAACGTCCTGACTTTC | CASRLDYSGANVLTF
- | TRBJ2-3 | 13 | - | TRBV13 | TGTGCCAGCGATCATCGACTGTTGGATACGCAGTATTTT | CASDHRLLDTQYF
TRBD1 | TRBJ1-1 | 14 | - | TRBV10-1 | TGCGCCAGCAGTGCCCACAGGGGAACGGGTGAAGCTTTCTTT | CASSAHRGTGEAFF
- | TRBJ2-7 | 14 | - | TRBV11-2 | TGTGCCAGCAGCTTAGGATACGGGGAGAGTGAGCAGTACTTC | CASSLGYGESEQYF
TRBD2 | TRBJ2-7 | 17 | - | TRBV27 | TGTGCCAGCAGTCCACTAGCGGGGGAGGGACTTGTCTACGAGCAGTACTTC | CASSPLAGEGLVYEQYF
- | TRBJ1-2 | 14 | - | TRBV27 | TGTGCCAGCAGTCCACAGGGCCCTGGCTATGGCTACACCTTC | CASSPQGPGYGYTF
- | TRBJ2-5 | 17 | - | TRBV28 | TGTGCCAGCAGTCGACACAACTTACAGGACCATCAAGAGACCCAGTACTTC | CASSRHNLQDHQETQYF
- | TRBJ2-6 | 15 | - | TRBV6-6 | TGTGCCAGCAGTTACGAAGCCTCTGGGGCCAACGTCCTGACTTTC | CASSYEASGANVLTF
- | TRBJ1-2 | 11 | - | TRBV20-1 | TGCAGTGCTGTACGGGATGGCGGCTACACCTTC | CSAVRDGGYTF
- | TRBJ1-2 | 15 | - | TRBV29-1 | TGCAGCGTCGTCCCCCCGGGAGGTTATAACTATGGCTACACCTTC | CSVVPPGGYNYGYTF
TRBD2 | TRBJ2-3 | 15 | - | TRBV7-9 | TGTGCCAGCAGCTCGGCGGGGGGACGCACAGATACGCAGTATTTT | CASSSAGGRTDTQYF
- | TRBJ2-7 | 11 | - | TRBV5-8 | TGTGCCAGCAGCCCTTCCTACGAGCAGTACTTC | CASSPSYEQYF
TRBD1 | TRBJ2-1 | 16 | - | TRBV27 | TGTGCCAGCAGTTTAACGACAGGGGGCGACTACAATGAGCAGTTCTTC | CASSLTTGGDYNEQFF
TRBD2 | TRBJ2-1 | 16 | - | TRBV3-1/TRBV3-2 | TGTGCCAGCAGCCACTCCGGGACTAGCGCTTATAATGAGCAGTTCTTC | CASSHSGTSAYNEQFF
TRBD2 | TRBJ2-1 | 14 | - | TRBV5-1 | TGCGCCAGCCGAAGTACTAGCGGGGTAAATGAGCAGTTCTTC | CASRSTSGVNEQFF
- | TRBJ1-2 | 14 | - | TRBV30 | TGTGCCTGGATCATACAGGACGGTTTCGGTGGCTACACCTTC | CAWIIQDGFGGYTF
- | TRBJ2-5 | 15 | once | TRBV6-5 | TGTGCCAGCAGTCCATCACAGATGTACCAAGAGACCCAGTACTTC | CASSPSQMYQETQYF
TRBD1 | TRBJ1-1 | 13 | - | TRBV24-1 | TGTGCCACCAGTGTCATCAGACAGGGGAAAGCTTTCTTT | CATSVIRQGKAFF
- | TRBJ2-5 | 16 | - | TRBV24-1 | TGTGCCACCAGTGATTTGAATGGGGGCTCGGCAGAGACCCAGTACTTC | CATSDLNGGSAETQYF
TRBD1 | TRBJ1-1 | 13 | - | TRBV24-1 | TGTGCCACCAGTGACTGGGACAGCACTGAAGCTTTCTTT | CATSDWDSTEAFF
- | TRBJ1-5 | 10 | - | TRBV5-1 | TGCGCCAGCCTAAATCAGCCCCAGCATTTT | CASLNQPQHF
- | TRBJ2-7 | 14 | many | TRBV11-2 | TGTGCCAGCAGCTTAGTGGGGGGGCAATACGAGCAGTACTTC | CASSLVGGQYEQYF
TRBD1 | TRBJ1-5 | 14 | - | TRBV2 | TGTGCCAGCAGCGCTACAGGGGGGAATCAGCCCCAGCATTTT | CASSATGGNQPQHF
- | TRBJ2-7 | 15 | - | TRBV6-5 | TGTGCCAGCAGTTACTCGAGAGCAGGGGAAGGGGAGCAGTACTTC | CASSYSRAGEGEQYF
- | TRBJ1-2 | 15 | - | TRBV7-3 | TGTGCCAGCAGCTTATATCCCGGGGGAAACTATGGCTACACCTTC | CASSLYPGGNYGYTF
- | TRBJ1-6 | 14 | - | TRBV6-1 | TGTGCCAGCAGTGAAGGAGTGAGGGGAGGGGGAATGCACTTT | CASSEGVRGGGMHF
- | TRBJ1-6 | 14 | - | TRBV5-3 | TGTGCCAGAATGAACAGCGAAGGGGGTTCACCCCTCCACTTT | CARMNSEGGSPLHF
- | TRBJ2-7 | 15 | - | TRBV6-1 | TGTGCCAGCAGTGAAGGCCTAGACTTTCGAGGCGAGCAGTACTTC | CASSEGLDFRGEQYF
- | TRBJ1-2 | 13 | - | TRBV6-5 | TGTGCCAGCAGGGGAGGGGGTAACTATGGCTACACCTTC | CASRGGGNYGYTF
- | TRBJ1-1 | 15 | - | TRBV7-9 | TGTGCCAGCAGCTTACTCGTCAGGATGAACACTGAAGCTTTCTTT | CASSLLVRMNTEAFF
TRBD1 | TRBJ1-1 | 14 | - | TRBV3-1/TRBV3-2 | TGTGCCAGCAGCCTCGGACAGGGGAACACTGAAGCTTTCTTT | CASSLGQGNTEAFF
- | TRBJ2-1 | 12 | - | TRBV11-2 | TGTGCCAGCAGCTTCGTAGGGGGTGAGCAGTTCTTC | CASSFVGGEQFF
TRBD1 | TRBJ2-7 | 17 | - | TRBV6-2/TRBV6-3 | TGTGCCAGCAGTTACTCTTCGGTTTATGGGACAGCCTACGAGCAGTACTTC | CASSYSSVYGTAYEQYF
- | TRBJ2-3 | 14 | - | TRBV7-9 | TGTGCCAGCAGCTCAGGGGTGAGCACAGATACGCAGTATTTT | CASSSGVSTDTQYF
TRBD1 | TRBJ2-7 | 14 | - | TRBV6-5 | TGTGCCAGCAGTACCCGGGACAGAGCCTACGAGCAGTACTTC | CASSTRDRAYEQYF
- | TRBJ1-5 | 14 | - | TRBV24-1 | TGTGCCACCAGTGCTAGGGGAAGCAATCAGCCCCAGCATTTT | CATSARGSNQPQHF
- | TRBJ1-1 | 14 | - | TRBV19 | TGTGCCAGACCCAGGGGCTACACGGGCACTGAAGCTTTCTTT | CARPRGYTGTEAFF
- | TRBJ1-5 | 14 | - | TRBV19 | TGTGCCAGTAGCGTCGGGACAAACAATCAGCCCCAGCATTTT | CASSVGTNNQPQHF
- | TRBJ2-2 | 14 | - | TRBV5-1 | TGCGCCAGCAGCTTGGATACAAACACCGGGGAGCTGTTTTTT | CASSLDTNTGELFF
TRBD1 | TRBJ1-4 | 16 | - | TRBV4-2 | TGTGCCAGCAGCCAAGAGGGGACAGGCAGAGCTGAAAAACTGTTTTTT | CASSQEGTGRAEKLFF
TRBD2 | TRBJ2-7 | 15 | - | TRBV6-5 | TGTGCCAGCAGTTCGCCGGGACTAGCAGGATACGAGCAGTACTTC | CASSSPGLAGYEQYF
- | TRBJ1-2 | 11 | - | TRBV6-5 | TGTGCCAGCAGTTACGGCGGTGGCTACACCTTC | CASSYGGGYTF
- | TRBJ2-1 | 15 | - | TRBV5-8 | TGTGCCAGCAGCCCTGGCCAGGCCCTATACAATGAGCAGTTCTTC | CASSPGQALYNEQFF
- | TRBJ1-2 | 10 | - | TRBV2 | TGTGCCAGCAGTGAAAATCTTTGCACCTTC | CASSENLCTF
- | TRBJ2-7 | 13 | - | TRBV4-1 | TGCGCCAGCAGCCAAGAAGGGAGATTCGAGCAGTACTTC | CASSQEGRFEQYF